Below are 14 T cell receptor beta chains sequenced from a single sample in a study of blood T cell repertoires in COVID-19 (dated by TCRdb to 2018 to 2020). Library construction relied on the immunoSEQ multiplex PCR assay. Here the immuneACCESS table is served through TCRdb, limited to in-frame sequences with V and J called. Missing clones are a known gap in these copies; in checked studies unresolved V genes cover under half, and the rest lacks a known reason. This sample holds approximately 180,000 clones; around 90% were observed only once. The top ten clones comprise around 1.4% of the sample. Sequencing was performed on peripheral blood. The source of these receptors is a woman in her 50s with acute or convalescent COVID-19.

V and J are TRBV4-2 and TRBJ2-1; 10 bases match TRBD2. The J segment lost 4 bases and the V segment lost 1 base, leaving 4 bases of the junction unmatched. The V gene's germline CDR1 is LGHNA and CDR2 YNFKEQ. The CDR3 spans 16 residues. CDR3 in amino acids: CASSQVGSGGYNEQFF. CDR3 sequence (DNA): TGTGCCAGCAGCCAAGTGGGTAGCGGGGGGTACAATGAGCAGTTCTTC.

V is TRBV2 and J is TRBJ2-7, with TRBD1 matching over 10 bases. The length of the CDR3 is 13 residues. The V gene's germline CDR1 is SNHLY and CDR2 FYNNEI. V was pared by 6 bases and J by 3 bases, with 2 bases of the junction left unmatched. This CDR3 is CASRGDRGYEQYF. The CDR3 region has the DNA TGTGCCAGCAGGGGGGACAGGGGCTACGAGCAGTACTTC.

CDR3: CASRSGGNEQFF. The CDR3 nucleotides read TGTGCCAGCAGGTCGGGGGGAAATGAGCAGTTCTTC. The chain carries TRBV5-4 and TRBJ2-1; 7 bases align to TRBD2. In germline, CDR1 is SGHNT, CDR2 YYREEE (reference sequence). The CDR3 runs to 12 residues. V gave up 5 bases and J gave up 7 bases; unmatched junction bases: 3. The whole variable domain, filled in from reference TRBV5-4 and TRBJ2-1, reads ETGVTQSPTHLIKTRGQQVTLRCSSQSGHNTVSWYQQALGQGPQFIFQYYREEENGRGNFPPRFSGLQFPNYSSELNVNALELDDSALYLCASRSGGNEQFFGPGTRLTVL.

This CDR3 is CASSVVAAPYNEQFF. The CDR3 bases are TGTGCCAGCAGCGTAGTAGCGGCCCCCTACAATGAGCAGTTCTTC. The chain is built from TRBV9 and TRBJ2-1; tentative D call: TRBD2 (6 bases). This CDR3 region has 15 residues. Trimming left V 0 bases short and J 2 bases short, with 9 bases between. The germline V gene has CDR1 SGDLS and CDR2 YYNGEE.

The chain joins TRBV7-6 to TRBJ2-2; TRBD2 might be the D (6 bases). V lost 5 bases to trimming and J lost 5 bases, with 18 bases between them. CDR1 SGHVS and CDR2 FNYEAQ come from the germline V gene. The CDR3 runs to 16 residues. The CDR3 DNA is TGTGCCAGCAGCGCCGGGACTCTCCTCGAGACCGGGGAGCTGTTTTTT. Protein: CASSAGTLLETGELFF. The variable domain in full, completed from reference TRBV7-6 and TRBJ2-2, reads GAGVSQSPRYKVTKRGQDVALRCDPISGHVSLYWYRQALGQGPEFLTYFNYEAQQDKSGLPNDRFSAERPEGSISTLTIQRTEQRDSAMYRCASSAGTLLETGELFFGEGSRLTVL.

This chain connects TRBV14 to TRBJ2-1, with TRBD1 matching 9 bases. Trimming cost V 4 bases and J 6 bases; bases outside gene matches: 10. The CDR3 runs to 16 residues. The V gene's germline CDR1 is SGHDN and CDR2 FVKESK. The CDR3 DNA sequence: TGTGCCAGCAGCCGTTTCGGGACAGGGCCCTCCAATGAGCAGTTCTTC. This gives the protein CASSRFGTGPSNEQFF.

As for this clone: At the DNA level, this CDR3 is encoded by other sequences in the same sample as well. J is TRBJ2-5 and V is TRBV6-1; 7 bases line up with TRBD1. Germline V gene sequence: CDR1 MNHNS, CDR2 SASEGT. V lost 3 bases and J lost 4; bases outside the gene matches: 2. The CDR3 runs to 13 residues. CDR3 in DNA: TGTGCCAGCAGTGACGGGACAGTAGAGACCCAGTACTTC. Its protein is CASSDGTVETQYF.

This clone was seen a handful of times. The J gene is TRBJ1-2, the V gene TRBV28, with 9 bases matching TRBD1. CDR1 is MDHEN and CDR2 is SYDVKM in the germline V gene. The J segment lost 1 base and the V segment lost 6 bases, leaving 9 bases of the junction unmatched. The CDR3 is 16 amino acids. CDR3 nucleotides: TGTGCCAGCAGGCTACCCCAGGACAGGGGTAACTATGGCTACACCTTC. It yields the protein CASRLPQDRGNYGYTF.

This chain links TRBV21-1 with TRBJ2-1; TRBD2, the D gene given by the table, was not confirmed from the DNA. TRBV21-1 is designated a pseudogene. The CDR3 covers 16 residues. In nucleotides, the CDR3 is TGTGCCAGCAGCAGTGGGAGGGTCCACGGGGGGAGGGAGCAGTTCTTC. Its translation: CASSSGRVHGGREQFF.

The rearrangement uses TRBV5-6 and TRBJ2-5; 11 bases fit TRBD2. V shed 3 bases and J 5 bases; nucleotides not matched to a gene: 12. Per the germline V gene, CDR1 is SGHDT and CDR2 is YYEEEE. The CDR3 spans 17 residues. The CDR3 nucleotides are TGTGCCAGCAGCTCACTAGCGGGGGAAAGTCTTTTGGAGACCCAGTACTTC. Translating it yields CASSSLAGESLLETQYF.

The chain combines TRBV30 with TRBJ1-5; D is perhaps TRBD1 (5 bases). The germline V gene encodes CDR1 GTSNPN and CDR2 SVGIG (reference sequence). V dropped 3 bases and J dropped 2 bases, with 14 bases sitting between them. The length of the CDR3 is 15 residues. CDR3 loop: CAWSPQGSRNQPQHF. CDR3 sequence (DNA): TGTGCCTGGAGCCCGCAGGGATCGCGCAATCAGCCCCAGCATTTT.

This chain connects TRBV5-1 to TRBJ2-3; 10 bases line up with TRBD1. V shed 4 bases, J shed 5 bases, and the junction held 7 bases outside the gene matches. The CDR3 runs 15 residues. Germline CDR1 SGHRS, CDR2 YFSETQ. Here the CDR3 DNA reads TGCGCCAGCAGCCCCCTAGGGACAGGGGAAGATACGCAGTATTTT. Protein product: CASSPLGTGEDTQYF.

The chain carries TRBV29-1 and TRBJ1-1; maybe TRBD1 (5 bases). V lost 3 bases and J 3 bases, leaving 11 bases between the germline ends. Germline V gives CDR1 SQVTM, CDR2 ANQGSEA. The CDR3 spans 13 residues. The CDR3 coding sequence is TGCAGCGTTGAGGCAGGGTGGTACACTGAAGCTTTCTTT. This codes for CSVEAGWYTEAFF. Full variable domain (remainder filled in from reference TRBV29-1 and TRBJ1-1): SAVISQKPSRDICQRGTSLTIQCQVDSQVTMMFWYRQQPGQSLTLIATANQGSEATYESGFVIDKFPISRPNLTFSTLTVSNMSPEDSSIYLCSVEAGWYTEAFFGQGTRLTVV.

This clone showed up just once. The gene calls are TRBV27 and TRBJ2-3, with D perhaps TRBD2 (6 bases). Germline V gene data show CDR1 as MNHEY and CDR2 as SMNVEV (reference sequence). Deletions cut 4 bases from V and 2 bases from J, with 10 bases between. This CDR3 region has 14 residues. Written as DNA, the CDR3 is TGTGCCAGCAGTTGGCGGGACCACACAGATACGCAGTATTTT. Protein: CASSWRDHTDTQYF.